This T cell receptor beta chain derives from a study of blood T cell repertoires in COVID-19. Study overall: Samples came from the United States, Italy and Spain, spanning acute and convalescent COVID-19. Nucleic acid was either cDNA or gDNA, and it came from T cells, B-cell-depleted T cells, or PBMCs.

Seattle patients were enrolled while actively infected and followed longitudinally. Study processing details: Amplification with reference gene primers provided the estimates of nucleated cell counts. The repertoire was sequenced with immunoSEQ multiplex PCR; TCRdb's copy has only in-frame clones and lacks some. V and J calls plus clone size are reproduced from that table; the DNA served to infer D and trimming. The sample includes 75,000 to 95,000 clones, roughly three quarters of them seen just once. V shed 4 bases and J 5 bases; nucleotides not matched to a gene: 11. The CDR3 covers 16 residues. In germline, CDR1 is SGHAT, CDR2 FQDESV (reference sequence).

The TCR comes from a man between 60 and 75 years old with COVID-19, enrolled during active disease. V usage is TRBV11-1 and J usage is TRBJ1-1, with TRBD1 matching over 9 bases. Material for sequencing was peripheral blood. The CDR3 protein is CASSSDRGVFRTEAFF. CDR3 DNA: TGTGCCAGCAGCTCGGACAGGGGTGTTTTTCGAACTGAAGCTTTCTTT.